This T cell receptor (beta chain) emerged from a study of OX40 agonist ivuxolimab in advanced cancers. Study-wide results and caveats: The mean number of expanded clones was higher in CD8+ T cells than in CD4+.

Drawing of blood for sampling happened at baseline, at cycle 4 day 1, and at cycle 7 day 1. Measured with immunoSEQ multiplex PCR; TCRdb has only the in-frame clones, and not every one. The repertoire consists of fewer than 55,000 clones, with approximately 78% occurring once and the leading ten covering 0.69%. This CDR3 spans 15 amino acids. Germline CDR1 and CDR2: SGHTA and FQGNSA. Trimming removed 1 base at V and 0 bases at J, with 7 bases between. Worth noting for this clone: The antigen is unknown.

J is TRBJ1-3 and V is TRBV7-2, with D possibly being TRBD1 (5 bases). Here the sequenced sample was CD4+ or CD8+ T cells sorted from blood, taken in a trial of the OX40 agonist ivuxolimab. This receptor was obtained from an adult with an advanced solid tumor such as melanoma, head and neck, liver or kidney cancer. The CDR3: CASSLVGGSGNTIYF. The CDR3 region has the DNA TGTGCCAGCAGCTTAGTGGGGGGCTCTGGAAACACCATATATTTT.